What follows are 6 T cell receptor beta chains derived from one specimen sequenced in a study of blood T cell repertoires in COVID-19. Some clones are missing from TCRdb's copy, which holds only in-frame ones; the method was immunoSEQ multiplex PCR. The data show 350,000 to 550,000 clones, with 75% to 90% seen just once and 1% to 1.3% held by the top ten. Input material: PBMCs or T cells enriched from blood (not recorded which). These receptor sequences come from a young man who had recovered from COVID-19.

This clone was detected a few times. The J gene is TRBJ1-2, the V gene TRBV9; D perhaps matches TRBD1 (6 bases). CDR3 length: 15 amino acids. V was clipped by 0 bases and J by 5 bases, with 14 bases between them. CDR1 is SGDLS and CDR2 is YYNGEE in the germline V gene. The CDR3 DNA sequence: TGTGCCAGCAGCGTAGGGGGGCTTGCGGGTTATGGCTACACCTTC. It yields the protein CASSVGGLAGYGYTF. The whole variable domain, filled in from reference TRBV9 and TRBJ1-2, reads DSGVTQTPKHLITATGQRVTLRCSPRSGDLSVYWYQQSLDQGLQFLIQYYNGEERAKGNILERFSAQQFPDLHSELNLSSLELGDSALYFCASSVGGLAGYGYTFGSGTRLTVV.

This chain uses TRBV4-1 with TRBJ1-5; D not resolved. Trimming cost V 0 bases and J 4 bases, with 13 bases left between them. The germline V gene encodes CDR1 MGHRA and CDR2 YSYEKL. CDR3 size: 16 residues. The CDR3 loop reads CASSQEAQATNQPQHF. The CDR3 coding sequence is TGCGCCAGCAGCCAAGAGGCTCAGGCTACGAATCAGCCCCAGCATTTT.

The genes are TRBV10-3 and TRBJ1-1, with D possibly matching TRBD1 (5 bases). The CDR3 has 15 amino acids. Germline V CDR1 and CDR2: ENHRY, SYGVKD. Trimming removed 2 bases from V and 1 base from J, with 11 bases in between. CDR3: CAISEGRGGNTEAFF. CDR3 nucleotide sequence: TGTGCCATCAGTGAGGGGAGGGGAGGGAACACTGAAGCTTTCTTT.

This clone turned up a few times. This CDR3 is also generated by other DNA sequences in the sample. V and J are TRBV18 and TRBJ1-5; 11 bases are a match to TRBD1. The CDR3 length is 14 residues. The V segment lost 3 bases and the J segment 5 bases; nucleotides outside the gene matches: 0. CDR1 is KGHSH, CDR2 LQKENI, per germline. CDR3 DNA: TGTGCCAGCTCACCGGGACAGGGGGATCAGCCCCAGCATTTT. It translates to CASSPGQGDQPQHF.

This chain joins TRBV7-6 and TRBJ2-5, with a tentative D call TRBD1 (5 bases). The CDR3 loop spans 13 amino acids. Germline V gene sequence: CDR1 SGHVS, CDR2 FNYEAQ. V gave up 4 bases and J gave up 4 bases, with 10 bases separating them. CDR3 residues: CASSSDSVETQYF. CDR3 DNA: TGTGCCAGCAGCTCAGACAGCGTAGAGACCCAGTACTTC.

V gene TRBV18 combines with J gene TRBJ2-4, with D possibly TRBD2 on 6 matching bases. The CDR3 loop spans 17 amino acids. The germline gives CDR1 KGHSH, CDR2 LQKENI. The V and J ends lost 4 bases and 2 bases respectively, with 18 bases between them. The CDR3 DNA follows: TGTGCCAGCTCACGTTTCGGGAGAGGGTTGTCCAAAAACATTCAGTACTTC. Its translation: CASSRFGRGLSKNIQYF.